The clone carrying this TCR beta chain has ten or more counts. Its antigen is still unknown. This sample is part of a study of human T cells and chemical hapten exposure. General observations from the study: Controls had significantly fewer large CDR3 similarity clusters than were formed by expanded TCRs. TCRs at a frequency above 1 in 1000 stayed unchanged with DPC sensitization. Every donor had alopecia, and their immune response may therefore differ from healthy people's.

The ends lost 3 bases at V and 0 bases at J; junction bases unmatched: 7. The CDR3 runs 16 residues. Germline CDR1 and CDR2: MNHEY and SMNVEV (reference sequence). Per the authors' pipeline: TCRs per sample had a median of approximately 88,000 and ranged from roughly 23,224 to 700,000. MiXCR, run by TCRdb on the RACE reads, gives a single entry per CDR3 protein. The V and J calls come from TCRdb's annotation, not from the publication. Here the sample spans approximately 350,000 distinct CDR3 sequences, about 6% being singletons. As to time point: patch test 2, 6 weeks after DPC sensitization. As to treatment: therapeutic diphenylcyclopropenone sensitization with weekly scalp DPC.

The sample in question was whole blood, obtained in connection with sensitization to the hapten diphenylcyclopropenone (DPC). This chain joins TRBV27 and TRBJ1-1, with TRBD1 matching over 7 bases. This sequence was found in a woman between 18 and 30 years old with alopecia areata. Some clones in this sample may be carry-over from other donors' samples. CDR3 nucleotide sequence: TGTGCCAGCAGTTTCTCCGGGACAGCCATGAACACTGAAGCTTTCTTT. Protein product: CASSFSGTAMNTEAFF.